Listed below are T cell receptor beta chains from one sample, sequenced in a study of blood T cell repertoires in COVID-19. Profiling relied on immunoSEQ multiplex PCR, and the TCRdb table lists in-frame clones only, not all of them. Here the sample spans almost 300,000 clones, about nine tenths being singletons. The sample consisted of peripheral blood. Source of these receptors: a woman in her 30s with COVID-19, enrolled during active disease. CDR3s include the opening cysteine and the closing phenylalanine or tryptophan. Each record gives: J gene, clone size, V gene, D gene, CDR3 DNA, CDR3 protein. The D gene is left open where the match is weak. Part of the rows lack a size; the others show once, few, many or a class for expanded clones.

TRBJ2-7,-,TRBV4-1,-,TGCGCCAGCAGCCCCTCTCACTCCGGGGGACCCTACGAGCAGTACTTC,CASSPSHSGGPYEQYF
TRBJ1-6,-,TRBV7-9,-,TGTGCCAGCAGCTCAAGCTCGGGAAGTCATTCACCCCTCCACTTT,CASSSSSGSHSPLHF
TRBJ2-7,-,TRBV11-2,-,TGTGCCAGCAGCCTCTACCCGGGAGCCTACGAGCAGTACTTC,CASSLYPGAYEQYF
TRBJ1-1,-,TRBV11-2,-,TGTGCCAGCAGCTTTGAGAGGGTTAGTGTCACTGAAGCTTTCTTT,CASSFERVSVTEAFF
TRBJ1-2,few,TRBV6-2/TRBV6-3,TRBD1,TGTGCCAGCAGTTACCGGGGGACAGGGCTAGATGGCTACACCTTC,CASSYRGTGLDGYTF
TRBJ2-5,-,TRBV19,TRBD1,TGTGCCAGTAGTTCTCAAGGGGGCGCGGGGACCCAGTACTTC,CASSSQGGAGTQYF
TRBJ1-4,-,TRBV5-5,TRBD1,TGTGCCAGCAGCCCTAGGGACAGGGCTGAAAAACTGTTTTTT,CASSPRDRAEKLFF
TRBJ2-5,-,TRBV3-1/TRBV3-2,TRBD2,TGTGCCAGCAGCCAAGATGTTGAGGCTAGCGGGGGGTTTTCGACAGAGACCCAGTACTTC,CASSQDVEASGGFSTETQYF
TRBJ2-5,-,TRBV15,-,TGTGCCACCAGCAGAGATCTAGCGCCGAAGACCCAGTACTTC,CATSRDLAPKTQYF
TRBJ1-6,-,TRBV19,TRBD1,TGTGCCAGTAGTATGGGACAGGGTGTAACACCCCTCCACTTT,CASSMGQGVTPLHF
TRBJ1-6,few,TRBV19,-,TGTGCCAGTAGCTCTCGTCCGGGGATCGTCAATTCACCCCTCCACTTT,CASSSRPGIVNSPLHF
TRBJ2-1,-,TRBV29-1,-,TGCAGCGTTGAAGCGGGGGACCTCTACAATGAGCAGTTCTTC,CSVEAGDLYNEQFF